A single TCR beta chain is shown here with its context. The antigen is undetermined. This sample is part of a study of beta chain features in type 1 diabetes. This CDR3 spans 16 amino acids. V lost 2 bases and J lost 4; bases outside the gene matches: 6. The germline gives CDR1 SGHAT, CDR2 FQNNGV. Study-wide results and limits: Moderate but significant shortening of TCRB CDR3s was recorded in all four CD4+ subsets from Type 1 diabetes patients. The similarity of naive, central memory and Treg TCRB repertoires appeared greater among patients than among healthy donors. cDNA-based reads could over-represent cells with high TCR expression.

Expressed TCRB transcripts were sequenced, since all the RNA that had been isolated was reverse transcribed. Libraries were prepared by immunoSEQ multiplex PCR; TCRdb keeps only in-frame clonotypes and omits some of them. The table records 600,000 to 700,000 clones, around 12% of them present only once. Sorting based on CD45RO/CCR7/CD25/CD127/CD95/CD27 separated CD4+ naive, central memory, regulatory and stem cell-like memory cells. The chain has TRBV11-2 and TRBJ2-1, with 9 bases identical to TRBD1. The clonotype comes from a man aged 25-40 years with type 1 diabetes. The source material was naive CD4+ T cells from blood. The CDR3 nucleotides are TGTGCCAGCAGCTTATCCGGACAGGGGAAATACAATGAGCAGTTCTTC. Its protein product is CASSLSGQGKYNEQFF.